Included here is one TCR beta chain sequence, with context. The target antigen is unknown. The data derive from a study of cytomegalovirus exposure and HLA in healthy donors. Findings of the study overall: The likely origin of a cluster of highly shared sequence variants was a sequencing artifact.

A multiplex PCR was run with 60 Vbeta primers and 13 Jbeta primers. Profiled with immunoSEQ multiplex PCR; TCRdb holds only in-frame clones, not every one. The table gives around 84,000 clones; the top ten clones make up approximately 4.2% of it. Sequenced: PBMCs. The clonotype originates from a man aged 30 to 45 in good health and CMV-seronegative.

The CDR3 region is CASNNRGVSYEQYF. Written as DNA, the CDR3 is TGTGCCAGCAACAACAGGGGTGTATCCTACGAGCAGTACTTC. The V call is TRBV6-5, the J call TRBJ2-7, with 7 bases matching TRBD1. The J segment lost 1 base and the V segment lost 7 bases, leaving 7 bases of the junction unmatched. CDR1 and CDR2 from the germline V gene are MNHEY and SVGAGI. The CDR3 extends over 14 amino acids.